The clone carrying this T cell receptor beta chain was counted only a few times. This sample stems from a study of human T cells and chemical hapten exposure. The CDR3 loop spans 17 amino acids. The junction had 14 bases not matched to a gene; V was cut back by 4 bases and J by 4 bases. CDR1 is KGHSH, CDR2 LQKENI, per germline. Time point specified: patch test 1, 2 weeks after DPC sensitization. Documented treatment: therapeutic diphenylcyclopropenone sensitization with weekly scalp DPC. From the RACE reads, TCRdb called clonotypes with MiXCR, one entry per CDR3 protein. The sample lists roughly 160,000 distinct CDR3 sequences; around 13% were seen once.

The clonotype comes from a woman aged 25 to 45 with alopecia areata. Some clones in this sample may be carry-over from other donors' samples. The gene calls are TRBV18 and TRBJ2-5; the match to TRBD1 covers 8 bases. The starting material was whole blood, obtained in connection with sensitization to the hapten diphenylcyclopropenone (DPC). The CDR3 loop is CASSLITTLGQGETQYF. CDR3 bases: TGTGCCAGCTCACTTATTACCACCCTAGGACAGGGAGAGACCCAGTACTTC.